A selection of T cell receptor beta chains follows, all from one sample in a study of blood T cell repertoires in COVID-19. Method: immunoSEQ multiplex PCR; TCRdb's copy keeps in-frame clones and lacks some. This table has some 210,000 clones, around 82% appearing once. Sequencing was done on a sample of peripheral blood. These TCRs come from a man aged 50-60 years with active or convalescent COVID-19. Both conserved end residues are part of each CDR3. A D gene is named only where the DNA matches it firmly. A clone size is listed for some rows: how often the clone was seen (once, few, many), or a class if it is expanded.

TRBV6-5	-	TRBJ1-1	-	TGTGCCAGCAGTTACGGGGGCGGGAGGAACACTGAAGCTTTCTTT	CASSYGGGRNTEAFF
TRBV5-4	TRBD1	TRBJ1-2	once	TGTGCCAGCAGCTTGGTGGGGGCGGACAGGGGCTACACCTTC	CASSLVGADRGYTF
TRBV18	-	TRBJ1-1	-	TGTGCCAGCTCCCTAGACAGAAACACTGAAGCTTTCTTT	CASSLDRNTEAFF
TRBV7-9	TRBD1	TRBJ2-1	-	TGTGCCAGCAGGATCGACAGGGTAGATGAGCAGTTCTTC	CASRIDRVDEQFF
TRBV19	TRBD1	TRBJ1-1	-	TGTGCCAGTAGTATAATCCAGGGGGAGGACACTGAAGCTTTCTTT	CASSIIQGEDTEAFF
TRBV29-1	TRBD2	TRBJ2-3	-	TGCAGCGGACTAGCGGGGACTAGCACAGATACGCAGTATTTT	CSGLAGTSTDTQYF
TRBV7-2	TRBD2	TRBJ2-7	-	TGTGCCAGCAGCTTTGGCAGCGGGGGAGGGTACGAGCAGTACTTC	CASSFGSGGGYEQYF
TRBV28	TRBD1	TRBJ1-2	-	TGTGCCAGCAGTTTAACCGGGACAGGGGACTATGGCTACACCTTC	CASSLTGTGDYGYTF
TRBV28	-	TRBJ1-2	few	TGTGCCACCTCACCCAGGGACTATGGCTACACCTTC	CATSPRDYGYTF
TRBV2	-	TRBJ1-1	many	TGTGCCAGCACCCAATCAGAGAACACTGAAGCTTTCTTT	CASTQSENTEAFF
TRBV5-1	TRBD2	TRBJ2-3	-	TGCGCCAGCAGCTTAAGCGGGGGGCCTACGGGAGATACGCAGTATTTT	CASSLSGGPTGDTQYF
TRBV9	TRBD1	TRBJ2-2	-	TGTGCCAGCAGCGTAGCAGGGACAGGGGGCGCGCGGAACACCGGGGAGCTGTTTTTT	CASSVAGTGGARNTGELFF
TRBV9	TRBD1	TRBJ2-3	-	TGTGCCAGCAGCGTTTTCGGGACAGACACAGATACGCAGTATTTT	CASSVFGTDTDTQYF
TRBV13	-	TRBJ2-7	-	TGTGCCAGCAGCTTAGGGAGAACCTACGAGCAGTACTTC	CASSLGRTYEQYF
TRBV25-1	TRBD2	TRBJ2-3	-	TGTGCCAGCCGGGGGGGGGCTCCAGATACGCAGTATTTT	CASRGGAPDTQYF
TRBV10-3	TRBD1	TRBJ2-5	-	TGTGCCATCAGTAGCCAACAGGGGGCCGCGGAGACCCAGTACTTC	CAISSQQGAAETQYF
TRBV19	-	TRBJ1-1	few	TGTGCCAGTAGTAATGGGCAGGGCTCTGAAGCTTTCTTT	CASSNGQGSEAFF
TRBV9	-	TRBJ2-7	-	TGTGCCAGCAGCGTAGTTGGGGGGAGTGGCGAGCAGTACTTC	CASSVVGGSGEQYF
TRBV5-4	TRBD2	TRBJ2-3	-	TGTGCCAGCAGCTTGGATCCGGGACTAGCGGGGGGGCGTTACACAGATACGCAGTATTTT	CASSLDPGLAGGRYTDTQYF
TRBV28	TRBD1	TRBJ2-7	once	TGTGCCAGCAGTCGCGACAGGGTCTCCTACGAGCAGTACTTC	CASSRDRVSYEQYF
TRBV11-2	TRBD1	TRBJ1-1	-	TGTGCCAGCAGCCCTAGACAGGGTTGGGACACTGAAGCTTTCTTT	CASSPRQGWDTEAFF
TRBV9	TRBD1	TRBJ1-4	-	TGTGCCAGCAGCGTAGCTCTGGGACAGCACAATGAAAAACTGTTTTTT	CASSVALGQHNEKLFF
TRBV5-1	-	TRBJ1-1	-	TGCGCCAGCAGCCCGGTAACTTCGACAGGGAACACTGAAGCTTTCTTT	CASSPVTSTGNTEAFF